The following is a T cell receptor (beta chain) sequence with its context. Antigen specificity is unknown. Profiling relied on immunoSEQ multiplex PCR, and the TCRdb table lists in-frame clones only, not all of them. The repertoire holds approximately 3,500 clones, 60% to 70% seen once, with approximately 18% in the top ten. The entry originates in a study of T cells in tumors after PD-1 blockade. About the study: Tumor samples averaged roughly 26,000 templates (range roughly 554-100,000) and roughly 6,000 unique clonotypes. Study findings and constraints: Peripheral recruitment is suggested, as some novel exhausted tumor clones were in pre-treatment blood.

The same primary tumor site was biopsied both before and after PD-1 blockade. The CDR3 totals 15 residues. CDR1 PRHDT and CDR2 FYEKMQ come from the germline V gene (reference sequence). V was pared by 4 bases and J by 5 bases, with 5 bases of the junction left unmatched. This clonotype originated in a human donor with basal cell carcinoma. Sample: tumor tissue, taken before anti-PD-1 treatment. This chain uses TRBV13 with TRBJ1-4; TRBD1 aligns across 9 bases. CDR3 protein: CASSSQGQGNEKLFF. CDR3 sequence (DNA): TGTGCCAGCAGCTCGCAAGGACAGGGGAATGAAAAACTGTTTTTT.